What follows are 9 T cell receptor beta chains derived from one specimen sequenced in a study of blood T cell repertoires in COVID-19. Libraries were prepared by immunoSEQ multiplex PCR; TCRdb keeps only in-frame clonotypes and omits some of them. The table shows around 26,000 clones, with approximately 88% occurring only once. The sequenced sample consisted of peripheral blood. All receptors derive from a man between 65 and 85 years old with active COVID-19.

A few counts support this clone. The chain combines TRBV11-2 with TRBJ2-1; D might be TRBD1 (6 bases). The germline V gene encodes CDR1 SGHAT and CDR2 FQNNGV. V was trimmed by 5 bases and J by 7 bases, leaving 21 bases between them. The CDR3 extends over 16 amino acids. Here the CDR3 DNA reads TGTGCCAGCAGCGTACTGCCTCGGGACACAACGAATGAGCAGTTCTTC. Amino acids: CASSVLPRDTTNEQFF.

V gene TRBV6-5 combines with J gene TRBJ2-7, with a possible D match to TRBD1 (7 bases). Germline V gene data show CDR1 as MNHEY and CDR2 as SVGAGI. Trimming cost V 2 bases and J 4 bases, with 12 bases left between them. The CDR3 runs 14 residues. CDR3 residues: CASSYEAGGYEQYF. The CDR3 DNA reads as TGTGCCAGCAGTTACGAGGCAGGGGGGTACGAGCAGTACTTC.

The chain links TRBV7-8 to TRBJ2-2, with 10 bases aligning to TRBD1. The germline CDR1 and CDR2 sequences are SGHVS and FQNEAQ. Losses at the gene ends were 7 bases for V and 5 bases for J; bases not matched to a gene: 7. This CDR3 is 15 amino acids long. The CDR3 reads CASIYDRGRTGELFF. DNA for the CDR3: TGTGCCAGCATCTACGACAGGGGGCGTACCGGGGAGCTGTTTTTT.

The chain links TRBV14 to TRBJ1-1; TRBD1 agrees at 11 bases. The CDR3 has 16 amino acids. Trimming at V came to 3 bases and at J to 4 bases, leaving 7 bases not matched to a gene. The germline CDR1 and CDR2 sequences are SGHDN and FVKESK. The CDR3 here is CASSHWTGGDGTEAFF. The CDR3 DNA reads as TGTGCCAGCAGCCACTGGACAGGGGGCGACGGCACTGAAGCTTTCTTT.

The chain uses TRBV3-1 (or the pseudogene TRBV3-2) and TRBJ2-3, with 7 bases aligning to TRBD2. Germline CDR1 is LGHDT and CDR2 is YNNKEL (reference sequence). V was pared by 3 bases and J by 4 bases, with 10 bases of the junction left unmatched. CDR3 length: 16 residues. CDR3 sequence: CASSHALGLEADTQYF. In DNA, the CDR3 is TGTGCCAGCAGCCACGCACTAGGACTAGAGGCAGATACGCAGTATTTT.

This chain links TRBV18 with TRBJ2-7; 12 positions match TRBD1. CDR1 and CDR2 from the germline V gene are KGHSH and LQKENI. J gave up 5 bases and V 6 bases, and 8 bases lay outside the gene matches. CDR3 length equals 15 residues. The CDR3 loop is CASSTPGTGGHEQYF. The CDR3 DNA reads TGTGCCAGCTCTACCCCAGGGACAGGGGGCCACGAGCAGTACTTC.

J is TRBJ1-1 and V is TRBV5-1; 8 nucleotides line up with TRBD1. Germline V gene lookup returns CDR1 SGHRS and CDR2 YFSETQ. The length of the CDR3 is 14 residues. J was trimmed by 1 base and V by 4 bases; bases with no gene match: 3. The CDR3, as DNA: TGCGCCAGCAGCGGGGACAGGAGGAACACTGAAGCTTTCTTT. This translates into CASSGDRRNTEAFF.

CDR3 nucleotides: TGTGCCAGCAGCTTAAACAGGGATGTAAGTGAGCAGTTCTTC. This sequence encodes CASSLNRDVSEQFF. V is TRBV7-8 and J is TRBJ2-1; D is perhaps TRBD1 (6 bases). CDR3 length: 14 residues. Germline loops: CDR1 SGHVS, CDR2 FQNEAQ. V was trimmed by 2 bases and J by 9 bases, leaving 14 bases between them. The whole variable domain, filled in from reference TRBV7-8 and TRBJ2-1, reads GAGVSQSPRYKVAKRGQDVALRCDPISGHVSLFWYQQALGQGPEFLTYFQNEAQLDKSGLPSDRFFAERPEGSVSTLKIQRTQQEDSAVYLCASSLNRDVSEQFFGPGTRLTVL.

Only one count was recorded for this clone. The rearrangement links TRBV10-2 to TRBJ2-7, with D perhaps matching TRBD2 (5 bases). CDR1 and CDR2 (germline): WSHSY, SAAADI. The CDR3 loop spans 12 amino acids. V shed 4 bases and J shed 6 bases, with 10 bases lying between them. This CDR3 reads CASSAGSLEQYF. The CDR3 DNA is TGCGCCAGCAGTGCGGGGTCGCTCGAGCAGTACTTC.